A single sample gave rise to the 19 T cell receptor beta chains below, sequenced in a study of breast tumors, draining lymph nodes, adjacent tissues. Breast cancer patients provided tissue from their axillary draining lymph nodes. Each CDR3 protein is one row after TCRdb ran MiXCR on the multiplex PCR reads. The sample contains about 140,000 distinct CDR3 sequences, roughly 33% of which appear only once. The sequenced sample was axillary lymph node tissue. Receptors originate from a female donor with breast cancer. Some clones in this sample may be carry-over from other donors' samples.

This clonotype was seen repeatedly, ten times or more. Written as DNA, the CDR3 is TGTGCCCTTAGAGGGGGGACACCAAACCTTCGGAAGACCCAGTACTTC. It translates to CALRGGTPNLRKTQYF. This chain links TRBV19 with TRBJ2-5, with D perhaps assigned TRBD1 or TRBD2 (6 bases each). This CDR3 comprises 16 residues. V was cut by 11 bases and J by 6 bases, with 28 bases left in between. Germline V gene lookup returns CDR1 LNHDA and CDR2 SQIVND (reference sequence).

V usage is TRBV20-1 and J usage is TRBJ1-3, with D unresolved. Germline-derived CDR1 and CDR2 are DFQATT and SNEGSKA (reference sequence). The CDR3 loop spans 12 amino acids. Trimming removed 6 bases at V and 8 bases at J, with 14 bases between. CDR3 coding DNA: TGCAGTGCCAGTACGGGGATGTACACCATATATTTT. This gives the protein CSASTGMYTIYF.

A word on this clonotype: Relative to the germline gene, one junction end is altered; a read error may explain this. The CDR3, as DNA: TGCGCCAGCAGCCCAGCCGGGCTAGATTCACCCCTCCACTTT. Residues: CASSPAGLDSPLHF. The chain joins TRBV16 to TRBJ1-6; D gene uncertain. This CDR3 spans 14 amino acids. Germline CDR1 reads KGHSY; CDR2 reads FQNENV.

The chain joins TRBV5-6 to TRBJ2-1, with TRBD2 as a possible D gene (6 bases). V dropped 4 bases and J dropped 13 bases, with 15 bases sitting between them. Germline V gene lookup returns CDR1 SGHDT and CDR2 YYEEEE. This CDR3 has 12 residues. The CDR3 here is CASSILGGDQFF. The DNA for the CDR3 is TGTGCCAGCAGCATCCTGGGCGGGGATCAGTTCTTC.

This clonotype came up many times. The V gene is TRBV6-2 or TRBV6-3, the J gene TRBJ1-6, with 12 bases aligning to TRBD1. Germline V CDR1 and CDR2: MNHEY, SVGEGT. The CDR3 contains 15 residues. V dropped 6 bases and J dropped 7; count of bases not matched to a gene: 4. The CDR3 region has the DNA TGTGCCAGCAGAGGGACAGGGGGCAGAAATTCACCCCTCCACTTT. Its translation is CASRGTGGRNSPLHF.

The V and J genes are TRBV20-1 and TRBJ1-5, with D uncertain. V was trimmed by 6 bases and J by 3 bases, leaving 12 bases between them. The V gene's germline CDR1 is DFQATT and CDR2 SNEGSKA (reference sequence). This CDR3 spans 13 amino acids. The CDR3 DNA is TGCAGTGCAAAGGGTGGGAACAATCAGCCCCAGCATTTT. This gives the protein CSAKGGNNQPQHF.

This clonotype was recorded many times. The chain has TRBV20-1 and TRBJ1-4, with D unclear. Germline CDR1 and CDR2: DFQATT and SNEGSKA (reference sequence). V shed 3 bases and J shed 6 bases, with 5 bases lying between them. This CDR3 is built from 11 residues. The CDR3 spells CSASGYEKLFF. The CDR3 nucleotides read TGCAGTGCTAGCGGGTATGAAAAACTGTTTTTT.

This chain uses TRBV7-2 with TRBJ1-6; 8 bases are shared with TRBD1. Germline loops: CDR1 SGHTA, CDR2 FQGNSA. The CDR3 covers 15 residues. With V trimmed by 7 bases and J by 14 bases, 16 bases remained unmatched. The CDR3 DNA is TGTGCCAGCAACTCACCGACAGGGGATAGGACATCCCTCCACTTT. It specifies CASNSPTGDRTSLHF.

For this clonotype: A much larger clone lies one base from this, so it may be a read error. No conserved phenylalanine or tryptophan ends this CDR3, so it is likely a read error. The chain links TRBV29-1 to TRBJ2-5, with a possible D match to TRBD2 (6 bases). This CDR3 contains 18 residues. V dropped 5 bases and J dropped 5 bases, with 30 bases sitting between them. The germline V gene has CDR1 SQVTM and CDR2 ANQGSEA. CDR3 residues: CSVLPYEGLNLVTETQYL. The CDR3 coding sequence is TGCAGCGTTCTGCCCTATGAAGGACTAAACCTCGTTACGGAGACCCAGTACCTC.

This clonotype has just a few counts. V and J are TRBV7-2 and TRBJ1-4; 7 bases are shared with TRBD1. CDR3 length: 16 residues. After removal of 6 bases from V and 7 bases from J, the junction contained 14 bases not matched to a gene. Per the germline V gene, CDR1 is SGHTA and CDR2 is FQGNSA. The DNA for the CDR3 is TGTGCCAGCAGTTCCGAGGGGACAGCTCCAACTGAAAAACTGTTTTTT. Translating it yields CASSSEGTAPTEKLFF.

Note on this clonotype: As the CDR3 is not closed by the conserved phenylalanine or tryptophan, this likely results from a read error. The CDR3: CSARWGDNQPQHG. CDR3 DNA sequence: TGCAGTGCTAGGTGGGGAGACAATCAGCCCCAGCATGGT. This chain links TRBV20-1 with TRBJ1-5; D not resolved. Between the trimmed V and J ends, which lost 3 bases and 3 bases, there was a span of 9 bases. Germline-derived CDR1 and CDR2 are DFQATT and SNEGSKA (reference sequence). There are 13 residues in the CDR3.

Worth noting for this clonotype: A much more abundant neighbour one base away suggests this may be a read error. The chain recombines TRBV28 with TRBJ1-2; no firm D call. This CDR3 spans 12 amino acids. Germline V lookup: CDR1 MDHEN, CDR2 SYDVKM. The CDR3 loop is CASSTTNYGHTF. The CDR3 DNA is TGTGCCAGCAGTACAACTAACTATGGCCACACCTTC.

The table lists this clonotype with many counts. The chain is built from TRBV4-1 and TRBJ2-2, with TRBD1 identical over 12 bases. Per germline, CDR1 MGHRA and CDR2 YSYEKL. With 2 bases clipped from V and 5 bases from J, the junction kept 6 bases outside the gene matches. This CDR3 has 17 residues. Here the CDR3 reads CASSQPGQGAVTGELFF. Written as DNA, the CDR3 is TGCGCCAGCAGCCAACCGGGACAGGGGGCGGTAACCGGGGAGCTGTTTTTT.

In its sample, this clonotype was seen many times. This could be a read error, since a much larger clone is one nucleotide away. This rearrangement joins TRBV20-1 to TRBJ2-5; TRBD2 aligns across 14 bases. Per the germline V gene, CDR1 is DFQATT and CDR2 is SNEGSKA (reference sequence). The CDR3 runs to 14 residues. V lost 7 bases to trimming and J lost 7 bases; unmatched junction nucleotides: 8. The CDR3 here is CSVRLAGGWATQYF. For the CDR3, the DNA is TGCAGTGTCCGACTAGCGGGAGGGTGGGCGACCCAGTACTTC.

This chain connects TRBV7-2 to TRBJ1-4; possible D gene TRBD1, 5 bases. The length of the CDR3 is 17 residues. Per germline, CDR1 SGHTA and CDR2 FQGNSA. With 6 bases removed from V and 8 bases from J, the gap between germline ends came to 25 bases. The CDR3, as DNA: TGTGCCAGCAGGGCCTCCGGGACCATATCGATGAGCGAAAAACTGTTTTTT. Its translation: CASRASGTISMSEKLFF. Variable domain in full (rest from reference TRBV7-2 and TRBJ1-4): GAGVSQSPSNKVTEKGKDVELRCDPISGHTALYWYRQSLGQGLEFLIYFQGNSAPDKSGLPSDRFSAERTGGSVSTLTIQRTQQEDSAVYLCASRASGTISMSEKLFFGSGTQLSVL.

Ten or more counts support this clonotype. This is likely a read error, given that the CDR3 carries no conserved phenylalanine or tryptophan at its end. No DNA is shown, since the ends of the CDR3 on it are uncertain; the CDR3 is the one TCRdb lists. The chain couples TRBV7-9 to TRBJ1-2; no DNA check was done on the table's D call, TRBD1. From germline, CDR1 is SEHNR and CDR2 FQNEAQ (reference sequence). Both ends counted, the CDR3 spans 13 residues. Here the CDR3 reads CASSSLRDGGIVT.

This clonotype was seen at least ten times. This CDR3 reads CASSPGARQGQNQPQHF. For the CDR3, the DNA is TGTGCCAGCAGTCCCGGAGCACGACAGGGGCAGAATCAGCCCCAGCATTTT. J is TRBJ1-5 and V is TRBV6-5; 8 nucleotides agree with TRBD1. The CDR3 extends over 17 amino acids. Germline V gives CDR1 MNHEY, CDR2 SVGAGI. Germline trimming cut 5 bases from V and 4 bases from J; bases unmatched to any gene: 13.

This clonotype was observed a handful of times. A read error is possible here, since a much larger clone lies one base away. The V gene is TRBV5-6, the J gene TRBJ2-5; D unresolved. V was pared by 0 bases and J by 9 bases, with 12 bases between. This CDR3 spans 13 amino acids. CDR1 and CDR2 from the germline V gene are SGHDT and YYEEEE. CDR3 in DNA: TGTGCCAGCAGCTTGGGGTGGGGTGAGGCCCAGTACTTC. This encodes CASSLGWGEAQYF.

Remarks on this clonotype: The final CDR3 position lacks the conserved phenylalanine or tryptophan, pointing to a likely read error. The chain couples TRBV6-5 to TRBJ1-1, with 7 nucleotides matching TRBD1. Germline V gene sequence: CDR1 MNHEY, CDR2 SVGAGI. This CDR3 is built from 13 residues. J gave up 8 bases and V 6 bases, and 9 bases lay outside the gene matches. Here the CDR3 DNA reads TGTGCCAGCAGAATACAGGGGCGGAGGGAAGCTTTCCTT. Its translation: CASRIQGRREAFL.